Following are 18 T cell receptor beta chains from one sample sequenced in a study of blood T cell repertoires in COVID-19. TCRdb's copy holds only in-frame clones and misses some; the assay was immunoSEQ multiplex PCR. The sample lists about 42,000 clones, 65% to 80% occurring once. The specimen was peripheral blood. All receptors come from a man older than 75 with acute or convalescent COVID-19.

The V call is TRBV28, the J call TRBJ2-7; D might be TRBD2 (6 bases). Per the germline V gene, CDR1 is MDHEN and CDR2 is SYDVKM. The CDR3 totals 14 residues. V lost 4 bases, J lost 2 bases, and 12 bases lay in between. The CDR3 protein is CASSSGTFPYEQYF. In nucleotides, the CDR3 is TGTGCCAGCAGTTCGGGGACTTTCCCCTACGAGCAGTACTTC.

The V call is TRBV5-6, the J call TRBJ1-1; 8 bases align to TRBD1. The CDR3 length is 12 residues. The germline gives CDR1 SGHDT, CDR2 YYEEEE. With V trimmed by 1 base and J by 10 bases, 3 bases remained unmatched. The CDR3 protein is CASSLSQGGAFF. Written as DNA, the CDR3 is TGTGCCAGCAGCTTGTCACAGGGGGGAGCTTTCTTT.

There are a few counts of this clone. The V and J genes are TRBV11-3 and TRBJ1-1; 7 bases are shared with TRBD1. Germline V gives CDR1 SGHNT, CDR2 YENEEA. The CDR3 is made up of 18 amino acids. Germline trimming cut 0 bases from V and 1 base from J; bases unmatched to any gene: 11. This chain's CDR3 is CASSLDRPQGRRNTEAFF. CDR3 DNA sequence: TGTGCCAGCAGCTTAGATAGACCACAGGGGAGAAGGAACACTGAAGCTTTCTTT.

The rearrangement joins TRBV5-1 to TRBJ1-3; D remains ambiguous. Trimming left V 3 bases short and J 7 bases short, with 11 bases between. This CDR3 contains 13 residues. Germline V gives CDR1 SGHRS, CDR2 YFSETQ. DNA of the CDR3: TGCGCCAGCAGCTCGGGGTTGGGGAACACCATATATTTT. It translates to CASSSGLGNTIYF.

The CDR3 sequence is CASSDRGGNQPQHF. DNA for the CDR3: TGTGCCAGTAGTGACCGGGGAGGCAATCAGCCCCAGCATTTT. This rearrangement joins TRBV19 to TRBJ1-5, with no clear D. Germline CDR1 is LNHDA and CDR2 is SQIVND (reference sequence). CDR3 length equals 14 residues. V was shortened by 5 bases and J by 2 bases, with 10 bases between the two germline ends.

In DNA form, the CDR3 reads TGTGCCAGCAGCTTAGGGTCGACAGGGAGGCCGTTCTTC. Translated, it gives CASSLGSTGRPFF. The chain has TRBV7-2 and TRBJ2-1, with TRBD1 as a possible D gene (7 bases). Per the germline V gene, CDR1 is SGHTA and CDR2 is FQGNSA. The CDR3 loop spans 13 amino acids. V lost 1 base, J lost 15 bases, and 16 bases lay in between.

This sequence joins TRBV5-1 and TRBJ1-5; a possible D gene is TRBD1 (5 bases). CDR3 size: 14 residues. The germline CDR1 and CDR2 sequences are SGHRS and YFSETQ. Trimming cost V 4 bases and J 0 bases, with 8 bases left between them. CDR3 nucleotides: TGCGCCAGCAGCCCGGACATTAGCAATCAGCCCCAGCATTTT. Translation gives CASSPDISNQPQHF. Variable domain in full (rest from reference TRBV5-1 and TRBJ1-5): KAGVTQTPRYLIKTRGQQVTLSCSPISGHRSVSWYQQTPGQGLQFLFEYFSETQRNKGNFPGRFSGRQFSNSRSEMNVSTLELGDSALYLCASSPDISNQPQHFGDGTRLSIL.

CDR3 region: CASSLQGKGEQFF. CDR3 nucleotide sequence: TGTGCCAGCAGCTTACAGGGGAAAGGTGAGCAGTTCTTC. The rearrangement joins TRBV6-5 to TRBJ2-1, with 7 bases that match TRBD1. The ends lost 6 bases at V and 9 bases at J; junction bases unmatched: 8. The CDR3 covers 13 residues. The germline CDR1 and CDR2 sequences are MNHEY and SVGAGI.

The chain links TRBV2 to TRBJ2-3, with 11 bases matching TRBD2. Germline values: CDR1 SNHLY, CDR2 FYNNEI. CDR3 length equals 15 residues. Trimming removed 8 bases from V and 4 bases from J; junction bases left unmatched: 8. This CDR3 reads CASSRSGGASDTQYF. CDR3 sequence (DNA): TGTGCCAGCTCCCGTAGCGGGGGGGCGTCAGATACGCAGTATTTT.

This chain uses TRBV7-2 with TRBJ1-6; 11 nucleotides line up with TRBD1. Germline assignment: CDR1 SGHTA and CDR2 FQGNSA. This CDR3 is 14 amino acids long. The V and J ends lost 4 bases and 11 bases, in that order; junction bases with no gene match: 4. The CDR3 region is CASSSGTGGPPLHF. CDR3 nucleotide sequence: TGTGCCAGCAGCTCAGGGACAGGGGGACCACCCCTCCACTTT.

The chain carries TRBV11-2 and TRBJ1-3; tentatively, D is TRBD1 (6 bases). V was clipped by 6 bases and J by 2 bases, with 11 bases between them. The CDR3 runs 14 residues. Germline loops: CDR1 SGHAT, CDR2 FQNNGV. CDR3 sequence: CASRTGKTGNTIYF. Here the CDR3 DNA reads TGTGCCAGCAGAACAGGGAAAACTGGAAACACCATATATTTT. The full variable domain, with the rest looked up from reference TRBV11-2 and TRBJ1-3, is EAGVAQSPRYKIIEKRQSVAFWCNPISGHATLYWYQQILGQGPKLLIQFQNNGVVDDSQLPKDRFSAERLKGVDSTLKIQPAKLEDSAVYLCASRTGKTGNTIYFGEGSWLTVV.

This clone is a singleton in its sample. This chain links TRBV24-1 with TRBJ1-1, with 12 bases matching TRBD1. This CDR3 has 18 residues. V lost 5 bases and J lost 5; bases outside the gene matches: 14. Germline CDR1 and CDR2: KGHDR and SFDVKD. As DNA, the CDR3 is TGTGCCACCAGTGGCCCGGGACAGGGGGCTTCAAAAAGGACTGAAGCTTTCTTT. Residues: CATSGPGQGASKRTEAFF.

Here the CDR3 reads CASRAGIFYGYTF. As DNA, the CDR3 is TGTGCCAGCAGGGCCGGGATTTTTTATGGCTACACCTTC. V is TRBV2 and J is TRBJ1-2, with unresolved D. CDR1 and CDR2 from the germline V gene are SNHLY and FYNNEI. With 6 bases removed from V and 5 bases from J, the gap between germline ends came to 13 bases. The CDR3 contains 13 residues.

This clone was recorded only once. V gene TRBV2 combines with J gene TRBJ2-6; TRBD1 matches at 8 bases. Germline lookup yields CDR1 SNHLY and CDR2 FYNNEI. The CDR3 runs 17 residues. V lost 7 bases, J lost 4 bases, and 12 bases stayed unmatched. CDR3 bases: TGTGCCAGCAAGGACAGGGTTGGGGGACGAGGGGCCAACGTCCTGACTTTC. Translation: CASKDRVGGRGANVLTF.

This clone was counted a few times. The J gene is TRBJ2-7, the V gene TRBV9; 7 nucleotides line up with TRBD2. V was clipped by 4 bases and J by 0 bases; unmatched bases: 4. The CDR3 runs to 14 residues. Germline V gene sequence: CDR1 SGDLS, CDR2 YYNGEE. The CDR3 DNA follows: TGTGCCAGCAGCTCCCGCGGGAGCTCCTACGAGCAGTACTTC. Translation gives CASSSRGSSYEQYF. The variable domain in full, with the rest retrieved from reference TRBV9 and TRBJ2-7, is DSGVTQTPKHLITATGQRVTLRCSPRSGDLSVYWYQQSLDQGLQFLIQYYNGEERAKGNILERFSAQQFPDLHSELNLSSLELGDSALYFCASSSRGSSYEQYFGPGTRLTVT.

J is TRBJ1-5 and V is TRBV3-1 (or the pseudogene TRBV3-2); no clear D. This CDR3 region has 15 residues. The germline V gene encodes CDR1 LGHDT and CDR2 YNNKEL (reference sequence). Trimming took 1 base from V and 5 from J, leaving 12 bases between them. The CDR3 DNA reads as TGTGCCAGCAGCCAAGGGGCTCTCGGGGATCAGCCCCAGCATTTT. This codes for CASSQGALGDQPQHF.

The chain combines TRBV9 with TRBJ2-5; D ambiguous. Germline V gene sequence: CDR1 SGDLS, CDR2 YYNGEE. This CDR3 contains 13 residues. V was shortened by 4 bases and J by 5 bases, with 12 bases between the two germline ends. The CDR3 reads CASSPGSAETQYF. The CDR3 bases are TGTGCCAGCAGCCCCGGCAGCGCGGAGACCCAGTACTTC.

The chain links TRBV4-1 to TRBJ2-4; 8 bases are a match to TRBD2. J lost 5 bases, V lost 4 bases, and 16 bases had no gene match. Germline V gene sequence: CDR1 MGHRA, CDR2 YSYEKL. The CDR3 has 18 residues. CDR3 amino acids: CASSLRPPGGTSENIQYF. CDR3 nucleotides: TGCGCCAGCAGCCTTCGCCCTCCGGGGGGGACATCTGAAAACATTCAGTACTTC.